This is a list of T cell receptor beta chains from one sample in a study of cytomegalovirus exposure and HLA in healthy donors. The method was immunoSEQ multiplex PCR; TCRdb's version includes in-frame clones alone and lacks a portion of them. This sample has some 110,000 clones, with over 75% found just once. The material sequenced was PBMCs. These receptors came from a man in his fifties or sixties in good health and CMV-seronegative. CDR3s include the opening cysteine and the closing phenylalanine or tryptophan. A D gene is named only where the DNA matches it firmly. Size is omitted from some rows. Given values are once, few, many or a class for expanded clones.

d_gene,j_gene,abundance,v_gene,CDR3aa,CDR3nt
-,TRBJ1-3,-,TRBV7-2,CASSPENYQSGNTIYF,TGTGCCAGCAGCCCTGAGAACTATCAATCTGGAAACACCATATATTTT
TRBD2,TRBJ2-3,-,TRBV19,CASKQRGPIPTDTQYF,TGTGCCAGTAAGCAGCGGGGGCCCATACCCACAGATACGCAGTATTTT
TRBD1,TRBJ1-2,-,TRBV9,CASSGAGGRYGYTF,TGTGCCAGCAGCGGGGCAGGGGGTCGCTATGGCTACACCTTC
TRBD1,TRBJ2-3,few,TRBV5-1,CASSPGTGEATQYF,TGCGCCAGCAGCCCGGGGACAGGGGAGGCTACGCAGTATTTT
-,TRBJ2-1,-,TRBV5-6,CASTTGAGRPSEQFF,TGTGCCAGCACCACGGGGGCCGGGAGGCCAAGTGAGCAGTTCTTC
-,TRBJ2-3,-,TRBV7-2,CASRGSPGGVRGDTQYF,TGTGCCAGCAGGGGGTCCCCCGGTGGAGTAAGGGGAGATACGCAGTATTTT
TRBD1,TRBJ1-1,-,TRBV7-2,CASRAPDRQGVEAFF,TGTGCCAGCAGGGCCCCGGACAGGCAGGGGGTAGAAGCTTTCTTT
TRBD1,TRBJ2-3,once,TRBV9,CASSVDVQGAADTQYF,TGTGCCAGCAGCGTAGATGTTCAGGGGGCGGCAGATACGCAGTATTTT
TRBD1,TRBJ1-1,-,TRBV5-3,CAREDRGVPRPEAFF,TGTGCCAGAGAGGACAGGGGAGTTCCCCGACCTGAAGCTTTCTTT
-,TRBJ2-6,-,TRBV19,CASSPRQIYSGANVLTF,TGTGCCAGTAGCCCTCGACAGATATACTCTGGGGCCAACGTCCTGACTTTC
TRBD1,TRBJ1-4,-,TRBV4-1,CASSQMPGQGNEKLFF,TGCGCCAGCAGCCAAATGCCGGGACAGGGAAATGAAAAACTGTTTTTT
-,TRBJ1-2,-,TRBV11-2,CASSSPGTHSNYGYTF,TGTGCCAGCAGCTCCCCGGGGACTCACTCTAACTATGGCTACACCTTC
-,TRBJ1-1,-,TRBV7-9,CASSSGSMRGTEAFF,TGTGCCAGCAGCTCAGGGTCGATGCGGGGTACTGAAGCTTTCTTT
-,TRBJ1-5,-,TRBV30,CAWSFGWGLVTNQPQHF,TGTGCCTGGAGTTTTGGATGGGGGCTGGTAACCAATCAGCCCCAGCATTTT
-,TRBJ1-4,-,TRBV7-2,CASSRGYTTNEKLFF,TGTGCCAGCAGCCGAGGGTACACAACTAATGAAAAACTGTTTTTT
-,TRBJ2-6,-,TRBV15,CATSTGQYVSGANVLTF,TGTGCCACCAGTACCGGACAGTATGTCTCTGGGGCCAACGTCCTGACTTTC
-,TRBJ2-1,-,TRBV2,CASSDARVNRFF,TGTGCCAGCAGTGACGCCAGGGTTAATCGGTTCTTC
-,TRBJ1-1,-,TRBV29-1,CSVHRDMNTEAFF,TGCAGCGTGCACCGGGACATGAACACTGAAGCTTTCTTT
-,TRBJ1-5,once,TRBV2,CATQGSGNQPQHF,TGTGCCACCCAGGGTTCCGGCAATCAGCCCCAGCATTTT
TRBD1,TRBJ1-6,-,TRBV29-1,CSVGQGANSPLHF,TGCAGCGTTGGACAGGGGGCTAATTCACCCCTCCACTTT
TRBD1,TRBJ1-5,few,TRBV30,CAWTQGANQPQHF,TGTGCCTGGACACAGGGGGCTAATCAGCCCCAGCATTTT
-,TRBJ1-1,-,TRBV6-5,CASSYSRRLNTEAFF,TGTGCCAGCAGTTACTCGCGCCGGTTGAACACTGAAGCTTTCTTT
TRBD1,TRBJ1-3,-,TRBV13,CASSLIPGQGSSGNTIYF,TGTGCCAGCAGCTTAATTCCCGGACAGGGAAGCTCTGGAAACACCATATATTTT
TRBD1,TRBJ1-1,-,TRBV5-1,CASSSDRVGGTEAFF,TGCGCCAGCAGCTCGGACAGGGTGGGTGGGACTGAAGCTTTCTTT
-,TRBJ2-1,once,TRBV7-9,CASSLGRKTSYNEQFF,TGTGCCAGCAGCTTAGGGAGGAAGACCAGTTACAATGAGCAGTTCTTC
-,TRBJ1-4,-,TRBV7-2,CASRYRVRGKLFF,TGTGCCAGCAGATACAGGGTTCGTGGAAAACTGTTTTTT
TRBD1,TRBJ2-2,-,TRBV5-4,CASSLEGTGRPGELFF,TGTGCCAGCAGCTTGGAAGGGACAGGGAGGCCCGGGGAGCTGTTTTTT
-,TRBJ1-5,-,TRBV19,CASSTHTPRAGDQPQHF,TGTGCCAGTAGTACCCATACCCCCAGGGCAGGGGATCAGCCCCAGCATTTT
-,TRBJ2-1,-,TRBV5-1,CASSPETYNEQFF,TGCGCCAGCAGCCCTGAGACATACAATGAGCAGTTCTTC